This record concerns one T cell receptor beta chain sequence. Per the authors' pipeline: How many nucleated cells were present was estimated from reference gene primer amplification. Profiling relied on immunoSEQ multiplex PCR, and the TCRdb table lists in-frame clones only, not all of them. V and J calls and clone size are as listed in that table; D and trimming were resolved from the DNA. The sample contains a few hundred thousand clones, over 85% of which appear only once. In Seattle, patients joined the study during active infection and were tracked longitudinally. The data belong to a study of blood T cell repertoires in COVID-19. As for the study in general: PBMCs, B-cell-depleted T cells, or T cells were the source of the cDNA or gDNA that made up the material.

This sequence originates from a woman aged 60-70 years with COVID-19, enrolled during active disease. Sequenced sample: peripheral blood.

CDR3 protein: CASSSGTGGYEQYF. Written as DNA, the CDR3 is TGTGCCAGCAGTTCTGGGACTGGGGGCTACGAGCAGTACTTC. The chain has TRBV6-6 and TRBJ2-7; D might be TRBD2 (6 bases). V shed 4 bases and J shed 3 bases, with 13 bases lying between them. Per germline, CDR1 MNHNY and CDR2 SVGAGI (reference sequence). This CDR3 comprises 14 residues.